These T cell receptor beta chains were read from a single sample in a study of neoadjuvant anti-PD-1 for oral cavity cancer. TCRdb's copy holds only in-frame clones and misses some; the assay was immunoSEQ multiplex PCR. The table records tens of thousands of clones, approximately 87% of them present only once. The material was PBMCs, obtained after nivolumab (anti-PD-1) treatment. These receptors were taken from a person between 40 and 85 years old with oral cavity squamous cell carcinoma. Each CDR3 is given with its conserved first and last residue. D genes are given only for firm matches. Where a row states a size, it is once, few, many or the class of an expanded clone; other rows omit it.

v_gene	abundance	d_gene	j_gene	CDR3aa	CDR3nt
TRBV6-5	NA	TRBD1	TRBJ1-1	CASSRDRMANTEAFF	TGTGCCAGCAGTCGGGACAGGATGGCGAACACTGAAGCTTTCTTT
TRBV11-2	NA	TRBD1	TRBJ2-7	CASSQRKDRGNEQYF	TGTGCCAGCAGCCAAAGGAAGGACAGGGGGAACGAGCAGTACTTC
TRBV7-3	NA	TRBD2	TRBJ2-2	CASSLFSSGNTGELFF	TGTGCCAGCAGCTTATTCTCTAGCGGGAACACCGGGGAGCTGTTTTTT
TRBV7-6	NA	NA	TRBJ2-5	CASSPREQETQYF	TGTGCCAGCAGCCCCAGGGAGCAAGAGACCCAGTACTTC
TRBV29-1	NA	NA	TRBJ2-6	CSAGTSSGANVLTF	TGCAGCGCCGGGACGAGCTCTGGGGCCAACGTCCTGACTTTC
TRBV19	NA	TRBD1	TRBJ1-2	CASSSRDRGGYTF	TGTGCCAGTAGTTCCCGGGACAGGGGTGGCTACACCTTC
TRBV5-1	NA	NA	TRBJ1-5	CASSPGVRAQPQHF	TGCGCCAGCAGCCCAGGGGTGAGGGCTCAGCCCCAGCATTTT
TRBV5-8	NA	NA	TRBJ1-4	CASSFWEATNEKLFF	TGTGCCAGCAGCTTCTGGGAGGCAACTAATGAAAAACTGTTTTTT
TRBV27	NA	TRBD2	TRBJ2-1	CASSLFAGGNNEQFF	TGTGCCAGCAGTTTATTTGCGGGGGGAAACAATGAGCAGTTCTTC
TRBV6-5	NA	TRBD2	TRBJ2-1	CATRSEGLALAEQFF	TGTGCCACTAGGTCTGAGGGACTAGCGTTAGCTGAGCAGTTCTTC
TRBV6-6	NA	NA	TRBJ1-1	CASTPQRGQDTEAFF	TGTGCCAGCACCCCCCAGAGGGGACAAGACACTGAAGCTTTCTTT
TRBV20-1	NA	NA	TRBJ2-3	CSAARGDTQYF	TGCAGTGCTGCCCGGGGGGATACGCAGTATTTT
TRBV5-1	once	TRBD1	TRBJ2-2	CASSYGQGKAGELFF	TGCGCCAGCAGCTATGGACAGGGGAAAGCCGGGGAGCTGTTTTTT
TRBV7-9	NA	TRBD2	TRBJ2-1	CASSLQRGGNEQFF	TGTGCCAGCAGCTTACAGCGGGGGGGCAATGAGCAGTTCTTC
TRBV29-1	once	TRBD1	TRBJ1-6	CSVQLGQGNSPLHF	TGCAGCGTTCAATTGGGACAGGGGAATTCACCCCTCCACTTT
TRBV27	NA	TRBD1	TRBJ1-5	CASRPRWRTGQGQPQHF	TGTGCCAGCAGACCTAGGTGGAGGACAGGACAAGGTCAGCCCCAGCATTTT
TRBV10-3	NA	NA	TRBJ2-7	CATRPTGRGSYEQYF	TGTGCCACACGCCCCACGGGACGCGGTTCCTACGAGCAGTACTTC
TRBV2	once	NA	TRBJ1-5	CASEPYKGGRGNQPQHF	TGTGCCAGCGAACCCTACAAGGGGGGGAGAGGCAATCAGCCCCAGCATTTT
TRBV6-1	NA	NA	TRBJ1-3	CASSSGHSVGNTIYF	TGTGCCAGCAGTTCGGGACACAGCGTTGGAAACACCATATATTTT
TRBV19	NA	NA	TRBJ2-7	CASRSRGTYEQYF	TGTGCCAGTAGGTCCAGGGGAACCTACGAGCAGTACTTC
TRBV6-1	NA	NA	TRBJ1-2	CASSEAGRNPNYGYTF	TGTGCCAGCAGTGAAGCAGGTCGAAATCCTAACTATGGCTACACCTTC
TRBV19	NA	NA	TRBJ2-7	CASSSRDNYEQYF	TGTGCCAGTAGTTCCCGGGACAACTACGAGCAGTACTTC
TRBV28	NA	NA	TRBJ1-2	CASRPYRDNYGYTF	TGTGCCAGCAGGCCCTACAGGGACAACTATGGCTACACCTTC
TRBV19	NA	TRBD1	TRBJ1-4	CASTRPGTGNEKLFF	TGTGCCAGTACCCGCCCCGGGACAGGGAATGAAAAACTGTTTTTT
TRBV7-7	NA	NA	TRBJ2-5	CASSSGPQETQYF	TGTGCCAGCAGCTCCGGCCCTCAAGAGACCCAGTACTTC